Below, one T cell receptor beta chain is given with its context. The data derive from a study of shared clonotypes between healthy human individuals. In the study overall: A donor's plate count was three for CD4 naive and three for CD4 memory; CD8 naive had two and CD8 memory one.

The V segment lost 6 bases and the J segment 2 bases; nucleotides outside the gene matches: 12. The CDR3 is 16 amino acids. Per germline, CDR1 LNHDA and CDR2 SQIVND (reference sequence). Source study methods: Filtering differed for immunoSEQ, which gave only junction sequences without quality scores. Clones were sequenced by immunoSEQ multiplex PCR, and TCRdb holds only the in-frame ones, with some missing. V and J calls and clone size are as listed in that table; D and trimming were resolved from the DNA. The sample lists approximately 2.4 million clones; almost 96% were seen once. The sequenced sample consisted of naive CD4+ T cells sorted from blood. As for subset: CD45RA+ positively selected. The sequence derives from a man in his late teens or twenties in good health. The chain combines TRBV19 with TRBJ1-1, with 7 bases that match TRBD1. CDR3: CASSDQSTGINTEAFF. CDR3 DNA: TGTGCCAGTAGCGATCAATCGACAGGGATAAACACTGAAGCTTTCTTT.